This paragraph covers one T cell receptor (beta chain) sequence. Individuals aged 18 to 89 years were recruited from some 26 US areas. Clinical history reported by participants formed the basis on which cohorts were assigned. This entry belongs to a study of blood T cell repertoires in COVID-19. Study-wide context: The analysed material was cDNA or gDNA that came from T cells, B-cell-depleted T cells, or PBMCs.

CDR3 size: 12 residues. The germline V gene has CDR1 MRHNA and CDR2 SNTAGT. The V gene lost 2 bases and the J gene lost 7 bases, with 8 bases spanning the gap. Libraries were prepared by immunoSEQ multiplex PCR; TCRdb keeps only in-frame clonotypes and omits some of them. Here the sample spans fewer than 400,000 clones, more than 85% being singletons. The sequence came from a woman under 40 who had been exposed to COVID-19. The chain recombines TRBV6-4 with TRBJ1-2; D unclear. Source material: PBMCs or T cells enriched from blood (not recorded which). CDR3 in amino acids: CASSDLLSGYTF. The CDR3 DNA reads TGTGCCAGCAGTGACCTCCTTAGTGGCTACACCTTC.